These T cell receptor beta chains were read from a single sample in a study of blood T cell repertoires in COVID-19. Measured with immunoSEQ multiplex PCR; TCRdb has only the in-frame clones, and not every one. Among 160,000 or so clones, 75% to 85% were seen once, and the ten largest hold more than 3%. The sequenced material came from PBMCs or T cells enriched from blood (not recorded which). These receptors all come from a woman aged 55-70 years who had recovered from COVID-19. Both conserved end residues are part of each CDR3. The order of the fields is D gene, clone size, V gene, J gene, CDR3 DNA, CDR3 protein. D genes are given only for firm matches. Part of the rows lack a size; the others show once, few, many or a class for expanded clones.

d_gene: TRBD1
abundance: -
v_gene: TRBV27
j_gene: TRBJ2-7
CDR3nt: TGTGCCAGCAGACTCACGGGACAGAGCTCCTACGAGCAGTACTTC
CDR3aa: CASRLTGQSSYEQYF

d_gene: TRBD1
abundance: -
v_gene: TRBV18
j_gene: TRBJ2-7
CDR3nt: TGTGCCAGCTCACCACCGGGACAGGTCTCCTACGAGCAGTACTTC
CDR3aa: CASSPPGQVSYEQYF

d_gene: TRBD2
abundance: -
v_gene: TRBV5-1
j_gene: TRBJ2-3
CDR3nt: TGCGCCAGCAGCATGGGACTAGCGGGGGGGCGGCGTGAAGATACGCAGTATTTT
CDR3aa: CASSMGLAGGRREDTQYF

d_gene: TRBD2
abundance: -
v_gene: TRBV9
j_gene: TRBJ2-1
CDR3nt: TGTGCCAGCAGACCTTCTAGCGGGGGCTCCTACAATGAGCAGTTCTTC
CDR3aa: CASRPSSGGSYNEQFF

d_gene: -
abundance: few
v_gene: TRBV6-5
j_gene: TRBJ2-3
CDR3nt: TGTGCCAGCAGCCGGGACAACCTAGATACGCAGTATTTT
CDR3aa: CASSRDNLDTQYF

d_gene: -
abundance: -
v_gene: TRBV6-4
j_gene: TRBJ1-2
CDR3nt: TGTGCCAGCAGTGACTCGTGGAGTGGCTACACCTTC
CDR3aa: CASSDSWSGYTF

d_gene: -
abundance: -
v_gene: TRBV10-3
j_gene: TRBJ1-2
CDR3nt: TGTGCCATCATGGGCGCTACCTATGGCTACACCTTC
CDR3aa: CAIMGATYGYTF

d_gene: -
abundance: many
v_gene: TRBV15
j_gene: TRBJ2-1
CDR3nt: TGTGCCACCAGCAGAGATACAGGGTTCTCTGAGCAGTTCTTC
CDR3aa: CATSRDTGFSEQFF

d_gene: TRBD1
abundance: -
v_gene: TRBV30
j_gene: TRBJ1-1
CDR3nt: TGTGCCTGGTCGAGGGACAGGTTGGAGACGACTTTCTTT
CDR3aa: CAWSRDRLETTFF

d_gene: TRBD1
abundance: once
v_gene: TRBV5-4
j_gene: TRBJ1-6
CDR3nt: TGTGCCAGCAGCCAAGGACAGGTTAATTCACCCCTCCACTTT
CDR3aa: CASSQGQVNSPLHF